This entry describes one T cell receptor beta chain. Its cognate antigen is unknown. This specimen comes from a study of a mutant IDH1 vaccine in newly diagnosed glioma. Looking at the study overall: Following radiotherapy alone, or alongside temozolomide cycles, vaccination was started after an interval of 4-6 weeks. Study outcomes and limitations: Induction of immune responses by the vaccine occurred in 93.3% of patients.

The table came from immunoSEQ multiplex PCR; TCRdb's copy has only in-frame clones and leaves some out. The sample carries 40,000 to 50,000 clones, around 89% recorded once. The time point denotes: week 35, safety follow-up. Every single dose of the vaccine, 300 ug of mutant IDH1 20-mer peptide, came with topical imiquimod. Every donor had a new WHO grade 3 or 4 astrocytoma that was IDH1-mutant, with loss of nuclear ATRX. The material sequenced was PBMCs, taken from a glioma patient whose treatment included an IDH1 peptide vaccine. The receptor was derived from a man between 35 and 55 years old with glioma.

The CDR3, as DNA: TGTGCCAGCAGTTTATCCCCAGAATCCTATGGCTACACCTTC. Encoded protein: CASSLSPESYGYTF. The chain carries TRBV28 and TRBJ1-2; no clear D. The CDR3 has 14 residues. V was cut by 1 base and J by 4 bases, with 10 bases left in between. The V gene's germline CDR1 is MDHEN and CDR2 SYDVKM.